This TCR beta chain was recorded in a study of identical twins. This CDR3 contains 14 residues. Germline V gene data show CDR1 as DFQATT and CDR2 as SNEGSKA (reference sequence). The germline V and J ends were trimmed by 0 bases and 5 bases, with 13 bases remaining between them. This clonotype was seen more than once but under ten times. MiXCR, applied by TCRdb to the 5' RACE reads, yields one record per CDR3 protein. The sample contains some 790,000 distinct CDR3 sequences, 18% of which appear only once. These data were likewise used in another study, on T cells expressing NK-cell markers. That work states: It was from sorted CD3+CD56+NKG2C+, CD3+CD56+NKG2C- and CD3+CD56-NKG2C+ T cells that TCR beta repertoires came.

J is TRBJ1-1 and V is TRBV20-1, with a possible D match to TRBD1 (5 bases). The sample taken for sequencing was PBMCs. This sequence was found in a young woman in good health. CDR3 protein: CSARDFQGRTEAFF. The CDR3 bases are TGCAGTGCTAGAGATTTCCAGGGAAGGACTGAAGCTTTCTTT.